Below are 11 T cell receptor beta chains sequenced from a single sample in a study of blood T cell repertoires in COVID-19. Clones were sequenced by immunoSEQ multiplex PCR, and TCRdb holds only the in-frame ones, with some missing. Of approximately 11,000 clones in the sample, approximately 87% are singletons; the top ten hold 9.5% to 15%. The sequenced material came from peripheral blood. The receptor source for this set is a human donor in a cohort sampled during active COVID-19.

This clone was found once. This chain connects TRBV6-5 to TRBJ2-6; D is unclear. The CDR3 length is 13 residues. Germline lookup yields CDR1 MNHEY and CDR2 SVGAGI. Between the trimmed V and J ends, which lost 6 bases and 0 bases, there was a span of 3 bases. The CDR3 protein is CASSRSGANVLTF. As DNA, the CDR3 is TGTGCCAGCAGCCGCTCTGGGGCCAACGTCCTGACTTTC.

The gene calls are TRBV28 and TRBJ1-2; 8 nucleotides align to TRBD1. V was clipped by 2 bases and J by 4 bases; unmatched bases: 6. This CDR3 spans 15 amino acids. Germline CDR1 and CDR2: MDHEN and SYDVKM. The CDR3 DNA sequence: TGTGCCAGCAGTTTACCCCGTGGGACAGGCTATGGCTACACCTTC. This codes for CASSLPRGTGYGYTF.

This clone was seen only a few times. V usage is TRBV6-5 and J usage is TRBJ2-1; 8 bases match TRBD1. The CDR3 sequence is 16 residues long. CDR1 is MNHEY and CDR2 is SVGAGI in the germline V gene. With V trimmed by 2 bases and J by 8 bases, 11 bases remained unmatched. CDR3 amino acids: CASSYPGQGGFDEQFF. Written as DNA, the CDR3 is TGTGCCAGCAGTTACCCCGGACAGGGCGGCTTTGATGAGCAGTTCTTC.

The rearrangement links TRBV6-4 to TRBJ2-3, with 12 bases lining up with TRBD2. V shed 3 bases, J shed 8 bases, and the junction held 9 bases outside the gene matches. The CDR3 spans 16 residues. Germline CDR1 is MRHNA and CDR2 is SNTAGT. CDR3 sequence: CASSEVASGRAGTQYF. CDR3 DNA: TGTGCCAGCAGTGAAGTGGCTAGCGGGAGGGCCGGTACGCAGTATTTT.

The CDR3 sequence is CASSTVGQGTYEQYF. In DNA form, the CDR3 reads TGTGCCAGTAGTACAGTGGGACAGGGGACCTACGAGCAGTACTTC. The chain carries TRBV19 and TRBJ2-7; 10 bases agree with TRBD1. The germline V gene encodes CDR1 LNHDA and CDR2 SQIVND (reference sequence). The CDR3 is 15 residues long. The trim removed 4 bases at V and 2 bases at J, leaving 5 bases unmatched.

CDR3 bases: TGTGCCAGCAGCCACGGACTAGCGGGAGCGACAGATACGCAGTATTTT. Translated: CASSHGLAGATDTQYF. The J gene is TRBJ2-3, the V gene TRBV7-8; TRBD2 agrees at 13 bases. Germline V gene sequence: CDR1 SGHVS, CDR2 FQNEAQ. CDR3 length: 16 amino acids. Trimming at V came to 5 bases and at J to 3 bases, leaving 5 bases not matched to a gene.

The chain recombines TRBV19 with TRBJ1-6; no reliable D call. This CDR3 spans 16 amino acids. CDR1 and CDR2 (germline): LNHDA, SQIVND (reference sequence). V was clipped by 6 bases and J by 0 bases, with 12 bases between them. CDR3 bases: TGTGCCAGTAGGCAACAGACGCTCTCCTATAATTCACCCCTCCACTTT. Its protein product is CASRQQTLSYNSPLHF.

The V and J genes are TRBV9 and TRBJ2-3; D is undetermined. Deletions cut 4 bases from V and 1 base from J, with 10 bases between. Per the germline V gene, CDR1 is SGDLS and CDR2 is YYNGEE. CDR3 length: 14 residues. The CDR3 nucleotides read TGTGCCAGCAGCCCCCCCTACCGCACAGATACGCAGTATTTT. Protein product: CASSPPYRTDTQYF.

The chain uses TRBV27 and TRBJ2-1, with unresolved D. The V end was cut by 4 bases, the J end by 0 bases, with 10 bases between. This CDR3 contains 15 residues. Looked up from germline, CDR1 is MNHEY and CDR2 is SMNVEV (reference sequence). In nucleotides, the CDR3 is TGTGCCAGCAGTTCGAATACAGCCTCCTACAATGAGCAGTTCTTC. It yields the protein CASSSNTASYNEQFF.

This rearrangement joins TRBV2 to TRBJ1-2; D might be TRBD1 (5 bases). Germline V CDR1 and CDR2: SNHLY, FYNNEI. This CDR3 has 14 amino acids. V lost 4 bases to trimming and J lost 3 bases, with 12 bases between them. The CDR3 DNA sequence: TGTGCCAGCAGTGCGGTTCGCAGGGACTATGGCTACACCTTC. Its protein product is CASSAVRRDYGYTF.

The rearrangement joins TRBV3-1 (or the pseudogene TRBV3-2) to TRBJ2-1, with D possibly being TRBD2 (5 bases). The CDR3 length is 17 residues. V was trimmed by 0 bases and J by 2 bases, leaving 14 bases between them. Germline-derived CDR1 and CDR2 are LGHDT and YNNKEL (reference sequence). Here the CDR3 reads CASSQDRRTAAYNEQFF. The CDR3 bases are TGTGCCAGCAGCCAAGATCGAAGGACTGCCGCCTACAATGAGCAGTTCTTC.